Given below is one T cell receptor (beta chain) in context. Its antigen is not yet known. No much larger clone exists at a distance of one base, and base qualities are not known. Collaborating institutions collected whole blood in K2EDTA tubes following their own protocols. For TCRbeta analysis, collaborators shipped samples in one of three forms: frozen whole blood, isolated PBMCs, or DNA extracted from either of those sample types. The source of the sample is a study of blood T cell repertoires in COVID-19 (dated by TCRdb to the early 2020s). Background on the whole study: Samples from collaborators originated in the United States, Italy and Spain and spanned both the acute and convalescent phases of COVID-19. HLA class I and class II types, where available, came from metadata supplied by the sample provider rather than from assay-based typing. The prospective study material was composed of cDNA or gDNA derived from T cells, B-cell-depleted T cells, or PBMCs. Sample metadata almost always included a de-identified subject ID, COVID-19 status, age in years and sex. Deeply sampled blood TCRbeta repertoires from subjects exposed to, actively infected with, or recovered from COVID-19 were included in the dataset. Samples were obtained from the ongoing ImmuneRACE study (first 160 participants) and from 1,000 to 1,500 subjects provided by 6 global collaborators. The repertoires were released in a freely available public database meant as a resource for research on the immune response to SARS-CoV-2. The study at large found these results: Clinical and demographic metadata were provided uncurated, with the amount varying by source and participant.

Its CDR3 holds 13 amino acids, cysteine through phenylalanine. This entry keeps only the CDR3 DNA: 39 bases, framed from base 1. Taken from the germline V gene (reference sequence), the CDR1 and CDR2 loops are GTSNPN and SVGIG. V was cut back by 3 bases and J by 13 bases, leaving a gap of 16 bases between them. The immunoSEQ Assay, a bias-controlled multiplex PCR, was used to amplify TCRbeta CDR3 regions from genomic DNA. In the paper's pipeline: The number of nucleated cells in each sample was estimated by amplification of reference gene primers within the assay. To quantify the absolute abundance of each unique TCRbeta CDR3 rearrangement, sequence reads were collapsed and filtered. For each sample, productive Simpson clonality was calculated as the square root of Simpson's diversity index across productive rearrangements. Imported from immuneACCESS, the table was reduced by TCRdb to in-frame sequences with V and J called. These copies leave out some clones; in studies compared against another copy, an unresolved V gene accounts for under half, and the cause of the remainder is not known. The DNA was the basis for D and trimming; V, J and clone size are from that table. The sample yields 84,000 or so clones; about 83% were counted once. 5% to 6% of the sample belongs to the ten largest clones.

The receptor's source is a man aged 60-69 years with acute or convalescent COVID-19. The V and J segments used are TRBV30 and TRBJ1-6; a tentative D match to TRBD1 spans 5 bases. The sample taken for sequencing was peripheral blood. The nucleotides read TGTGCCTGGAGGGGGCAGCCGCGGTTCCCCCTCCACTTT. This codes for CAWRGQPRFPLHF.